A selection of T cell receptor beta chains follows, all from one sample in a study of blood T cell repertoires in COVID-19. Generated by immunoSEQ multiplex PCR, the TCRdb table keeps only in-frame clones and is missing some. The data show tens of thousands of clones, with roughly 80% seen just once and around a tenth held by the top ten. What was sequenced was peripheral blood. The receptors stem from a woman aged 70-85 years with acute or convalescent COVID-19. CDR3s include the opening cysteine and the closing phenylalanine or tryptophan. A D gene is named only where the DNA matches it firmly. Some rows have no size entry. The others give once, few or many, or a class for an expanded clone.

d_gene	v_gene	j_gene	abundance	CDR3aa	CDR3nt
-	TRBV19	TRBJ2-7	-	CASSKPRGGRDEQYF	TGTGCCAGTAGTAAACCGAGAGGAGGCCGGGACGAGCAGTACTTC
-	TRBV5-1	TRBJ1-3	few	CASSLDRSTGNTIYF	TGCGCCAGCAGCCTTGACAGGTCAACTGGAAACACCATATATTTT
TRBD1	TRBV19	TRBJ2-2	-	CASSRNRGQTGELFF	TGTGCCAGTAGTAGAAACAGGGGGCAGACCGGGGAGCTGTTTTTT
TRBD1	TRBV5-4	TRBJ2-3	-	CASRPRDRDTDTQYF	TGTGCCAGCAGGCCGCGGGACAGGGACACAGATACGCAGTATTTT
TRBD1	TRBV30	TRBJ1-5	-	CAWSRGDHQPQHF	TGTGCCTGGAGCAGGGGGGACCATCAGCCCCAGCATTTT
TRBD2	TRBV2	TRBJ2-7	-	CASSEVGGPYEQYF	TGTGCCAGCAGTGAGGTGGGAGGGCCATACGAGCAGTACTTC
TRBD2	TRBV10-2	TRBJ2-7	-	CASNHGTRNEQYF	TGCGCCAGCAACCACGGGACTAGGAACGAGCAGTACTTC
TRBD2	TRBV9	TRBJ2-7	once	CASSPETSGGYEQYF	TGTGCCAGCAGCCCAGAGACTAGCGGGGGCTACGAGCAGTACTTC
-	TRBV10-3	TRBJ2-1	-	CAISESGRQGNEQFF	TGTGCCATCAGTGAGTCGGGGCGGCAGGGCAATGAGCAGTTCTTC
-	TRBV4-1	TRBJ2-2	-	CASSQGDKNTGELFF	TGCGCCAGCAGCCAAGGGGACAAGAACACCGGGGAGCTGTTTTTT
-	TRBV30	TRBJ1-1	-	CAWSTVPGTTEAFF	TGTGCCTGGAGTACCGTTCCGGGAACCACTGAAGCTTTCTTT
TRBD1	TRBV5-1	TRBJ1-1	few	CASKRQGRDTEAFF	TGCGCCAGCAAACGACAGGGTCGGGACACTGAAGCTTTCTTT
-	TRBV20-1	TRBJ2-5	-	CSASQGGVQETQYF	TGCAGTGCTAGTCAAGGGGGGGTACAAGAGACCCAGTACTTC
TRBD2	TRBV11-2	TRBJ2-1	-	CASRPTSGGALYNEQFF	TGTGCCAGCAGACCAACTAGCGGGGGGGCCCTTTACAATGAGCAGTTCTTC
TRBD2	TRBV6-5	TRBJ2-7	-	CASRRSSGAHYEQYF	TGTGCCAGCAGACGATCTAGCGGGGCCCACTACGAGCAGTACTTC
-	TRBV14	TRBJ2-7	-	CASSQDLRDEQYF	TGTGCCAGCAGCCAAGACCTGAGGGACGAGCAGTACTTC
-	TRBV27	TRBJ2-6	few	CASSFQHRSSGANVLTF	TGTGCCAGCAGTTTTCAGCACAGATCCTCTGGGGCCAACGTCCTGACTTTC
-	TRBV6-2/TRBV6-3	TRBJ1-5	-	CASSYRGNAQPQHF	TGTGCCAGCAGTTACAGGGGAAATGCTCAGCCCCAGCATTTT
-	TRBV7-3	TRBJ2-3	-	CASSDETGVGYF	TGTGCCAGCAGCGATGAGACAGGCGTTGGGTATTTT
-	TRBV28	TRBJ2-2	-	CASSLAGTANTGELFF	TGTGCCAGCAGTTTAGCGGGCACCGCGAACACCGGGGAGCTGTTTTTT
-	TRBV14	TRBJ2-1	-	CASSHYSRDNEQFF	TGTGCCAGCAGCCACTACTCCAGGGACAATGAGCAGTTCTTC
TRBD1	TRBV19	TRBJ2-7	-	CASSTGQALEQYF	TGTGCCAGTAGTACCGGACAGGCTCTCGAGCAGTACTTC
-	TRBV7-3	TRBJ2-1	-	CASSSSPNEQFF	TGTGCCAGCAGCTCTAGCCCGAATGAGCAGTTCTTC
TRBD1	TRBV5-6	TRBJ1-5	-	CASSFSKQGAWQPQHF	TGTGCCAGCAGCTTTTCAAAACAGGGGGCCTGGCAGCCCCAGCATTTT
TRBD1	TRBV10-3	TRBJ1-5	-	CAISESPGGNSNQPQHF	TGTGCCATCAGTGAGTCGCCAGGGGGAAATAGCAATCAGCCCCAGCATTTT
-	TRBV19	TRBJ2-2	-	CASSIGPGELFF	TGTGCCAGTAGTATTGGGCCCGGGGAGCTGTTTTTT
-	TRBV6-5	TRBJ2-3	-	CASSSGPIGGTQYF	TGTGCCAGCAGTTCCGGACCTATCGGGGGTACGCAGTATTTT
TRBD1	TRBV5-4	TRBJ1-2	-	CASSFGGGVGGYTF	TGTGCCAGCAGCTTCGGAGGGGGCGTAGGGGGCTACACCTTC
TRBD1	TRBV28	TRBJ1-5	-	CASTPGGQGARQPQHF	TGTGCCAGCACCCCCGGTGGCCAGGGGGCTCGGCAGCCCCAGCATTTT
TRBD2	TRBV5-1	TRBJ2-3	-	CASTPLAETDTQYF	TGCGCCAGCACCCCACTAGCGGAGACAGATACGCAGTATTTT